Below are 6 T cell receptor beta chains sequenced from a single sample in a study of blood T cell repertoires in COVID-19. Generated by immunoSEQ multiplex PCR, the TCRdb table keeps only in-frame clones and is missing some. The table lists around 170,000 clones, approximately 83% of them singletons, with 10% to 15% in the top ten. Sequencing input: peripheral blood. These receptors originate from an older man who had recovered from COVID-19.

This chain uses TRBV5-1 with TRBJ2-1, with D tentatively TRBD2 (6 bases). The germline V and J ends were trimmed by 2 bases and 6 bases, with 9 bases remaining between them. Germline-derived CDR1 and CDR2 are SGHRS and YFSETQ. The CDR3 runs to 13 residues. The CDR3 DNA sequence: TGCGCCAGCAGCTTCCCTAGCGCCAATGAGCAGTTCTTC. Its protein is CASSFPSANEQFF.

The J gene is TRBJ2-3, the V gene TRBV7-8, with 8 nucleotides matching TRBD2. The CDR3 extends over 15 amino acids. Germline V gene sequence: CDR1 SGHVS, CDR2 FQNEAQ. The trim removed 5 bases at V and 1 base at J, leaving 5 bases unmatched. The DNA of the CDR3 is TGTGCCAGCAGCGTACGGGAGGGCCGCACAGATACGCAGTATTTT. It is translated as CASSVREGRTDTQYF.

The CDR3 is CASSQPDRGSNQPQHF. Written as DNA, the CDR3 is TGCGCCAGCAGCCAACCGGACAGGGGAAGCAATCAGCCCCAGCATTTT. The genes are TRBV4-1 and TRBJ1-5; 9 positions match TRBD1. The germline gives CDR1 MGHRA, CDR2 YSYEKL. The junction had 3 bases not matched to a gene; V was cut back by 2 bases and J by 1 base. This CDR3 spans 16 amino acids.

V is TRBV9 and J is TRBJ2-3; 13 nucleotides line up with TRBD2. Germline values: CDR1 SGDLS, CDR2 YYNGEE. V was pared by 4 bases and J by 1 base, with 9 bases of the junction left unmatched. This CDR3 has 18 residues. Here the CDR3 reads CASSRRGLAGVGTDTQYF. The DNA of the CDR3 is TGTGCCAGCAGCCGCAGAGGACTAGCGGGAGTGGGCACAGATACGCAGTATTTT.

The rearrangement uses TRBV27 and TRBJ2-1; tentatively, D is TRBD1 (6 bases). The CDR3 runs 18 residues. The germline CDR1 and CDR2 sequences are MNHEY and SMNVEV (reference sequence). V was trimmed by 2 bases and J by 0 bases, leaving 17 bases between them. The DNA for the CDR3 is TGTGCCAGCAGTTTAGCCACCGACTGGGGGCGCTCCTACAATGAGCAGTTCTTC. Protein: CASSLATDWGRSYNEQFF.

This clone has just a few counts. This chain connects TRBV2 to TRBJ2-7, with 8 positions matching TRBD1. Trimming at V came to 6 bases and at J to 5 bases, leaving 6 bases not matched to a gene. CDR3 length equals 13 residues. The germline CDR1 and CDR2 sequences are SNHLY and FYNNEI. For the CDR3, the DNA is TGTGCCAGCAGGCCTCAGGGGGCACACGAGCAGTACTTC. Translated, it gives CASRPQGAHEQYF.